This T cell receptor beta chain was found in a study of cytomegalovirus exposure and HLA in healthy donors (dated by TCRdb to 2015 to 2018). Looking at the study overall: In an earlier analysis of around 540 of the donors, about 270 Gb of sequence data and 100 million or so unique TCR beta sequences from roughly 180 million T cells were reported. Roughly 300 gigabases of sequencing data and approximately 85 million unique TCR sequences were included in an early release covering over 600 HLA-typed donors. Of the 350 to 450 genotyped donors, around 81% fell in the genetic ancestry cluster associated with self-reported Caucasian donors. The study was designed to test whether signatures of past pathogen exposure could be identified by cataloging public T cell receptors. The study profiled the T cell repertoires of 666 subjects by immunosequencing and related them to cytomegalovirus serostatus. Besides the first cohort of approximately 710 subjects, a separate validation cohort made up of 120 different subjects was used. To predict cytomegalovirus infection status, the study combined high-throughput TCR immunosequencing, statistical association of individual TCRs with disease status, and machine learning. A later analysis re-examined previously published TCR beta repertoires from about 700 donors and added high-resolution HLA genotyping to investigate patterns of TCR occurrence. The later analysis used no new phenotypic data to find candidate immune exposures, relying instead on TCR beta sequences and their occurrence across donors. In an earlier analysis of a few hundred of the donors, high-throughput TCR beta sequencing was used to judge whether each TCR beta V gene segment behaved as functional or pseudogenic. Donor age, sex, ethnicity and CMV serostatus were collected together with the repertoire data. A later genetic analysis took genome-wide SNP genotypes for about 55% of the 666 donors and used that subset as a discovery cohort. All discovery cohort repertoires had been generated on a single sequencing platform. Both class I and class II loci were covered by HLA typing, at four-digit resolution. The number of typed donors differed by locus: roughly 629-640 for A, B, C, DRB1 and DQB1; some 540 for DQA1; some 610 for DPA1; and around 470 for DPB1. A few DR-DQ haplotypes were treated as single units for association and clustering because of strong linkage in the cohort. Across approximately 400 genotyped donors of the cohort, an average of about 250,000 unique TCR beta nucleotide sequences per donor were sequenced, and 15% to 20% of those sequences were non-productive. The paper as a whole reports these results and caveats: The earlier analysis of 587 of the donors excluded fewer than 20 rarely observed V segments, including chromosome 9 orphons, because counts were too low. A further reported finding was that TCR beta sequences accurately predicted the HLA-A and HLA-B alleles for most subjects in the first cohort. An association between a missense DCLRE1C variant and V-gene and J-gene trimming of TCR beta chains was found in a later genetic analysis and replicated in an independent cohort. The study listed 150 to 200 TCR beta chains as associated with cytomegalovirus. Compared with equally common non-associated chains, HLA-associated TCR beta chains in a later analysis were more clonally expanded and had lower generation probabilities. When HLA alleles, especially DR and DQ, strongly co-occurred, TCR associations were difficult to assign to individual alleles. The only immune exposure information available for the cohort was CMV serostatus. In a later analysis, several top co-occurrence clusters were reported to appear linked to parvovirus B19, influenza, CMV and Epstein-Barr virus. The cohort was sequenced for TCR beta chains only, and without alpha or paired-chain data the features that could be detected were limited. Broadly in line with IMGT annotations, most TCR beta V segments showed up in productive rearrangements about 87% or about 30% of the time in an earlier analysis of around 550 of the donors. HLA typing was unavailable for some donors at each locus, so association tests used only the typed subset. The authors suggested that the approach could potentially be generalized to other disease states and immunological phenotypes. A group of highly shared sequence variants was considered likely to be a technical artifact of the sequencing pipeline. Roughly uniform sequencing depth across donors was assumed in presence/absence analyses, although this assumption may not hold. Linkage disequilibrium might explain the correlated functional status among segregating V segments, but an unknown experimental factor could not be excluded. In a later analysis, some 18,000 TCR beta sequences were associated with specific HLA alleles at a false discovery rate of 0.05. In a later analysis, most CMV-associated TCR beta chains were found to appear HLA-restricted, with HLA associations seemingly driven largely by CMV exposure. The classifier was reported to diagnose cytomegalovirus status with high specificity and sensitivity in both the original cohort and the validation cohort. Some IMGT-functional V segments, including TRBV6-2 and TRBV6-3, could not be distinguished by the 87-base-pair reads and were therefore excluded. In vitro tests confirmed that a few of the cytomegalovirus-associated TCR beta chains recognize cytomegalovirus antigens. According to a later genetic analysis, donors in an Asian-associated ancestry cluster had fewer N-insertions in productive TCRs than the approximately 630-donor mean. Most TCR sequences were seen in very few donors, while some public TCRs were found in many individuals. In a later analysis, TCR association rates were found to vary across HLA loci, with the most associated TCRs seen for DRB1 alleles and the fewest for HLA-C alleles.

In total, around 600 healthy bone marrow donors made up the cohort. At the time of sampling, all cohort members were nominally healthy, though unrecorded immune exposures were likely present. The donor was CMV seronegative and belonged to the group of over 300 seronegative cohort members. A peripheral blood sample was provided by each donor, and peripheral blood mononuclear cells were used for TCR beta sequencing. The Qiagen DNeasy Blood Extraction Kit was used to extract genomic DNA from the blood cell samples. V is cut by 6 bases and J by 0 bases, and the space between the germline ends is 9 bases. The CDR3 starts with the cysteine, ends with the phenylalanine, and has 14 residues. The retained sequence is limited to the CDR3, 42 bases, with the frame set at the first base. Based on the germline V gene (reference sequence), the CDR1 and CDR2 sequences are MNHEY and SMNVEV. For this clone: The antigen this receptor binds is unknown. No much larger clone exists at a distance of one base, and base qualities are not known.

Libraries were prepared through the immunoSEQ multiplex PCR assay. A mixture of 60 forward primers for TCR Vbeta segments and 13 reverse primers for TCR Jbeta segments was used in the multiplex PCR. Amplification of the CDR3 region of rearranged TCR beta genes was performed with a multiplex PCR assay on genomic DNA. The amplified TCR beta libraries were sequenced on the Illumina HiSeq System as 87-base-pair reads. As for the original processing: A later analysis tallied 80 million to 95 million unique TCR beta chains across the roughly 610 repertoires, and approximately 12 million of those chains were shared by two or more donors. A nearest-neighbor algorithm error-corrected the raw reads and collapsed the reads into unique sequences, merging closely related sequences to remove PCR and sequencing errors. To assign V, D and J gene segments, CDR3 sequences were aligned to IMGT reference sequences. For a sequence to be retained, at least a six-nucleotide match to both a V gene segment and a J gene segment was required. A rearrangement was called productive if the CDR3 had no stop codons and remained in frame with V and J, and every other rearrangement was called non-productive. Following IMGT convention, CDR3 was defined as the stretch from the second conserved V-encoded cysteine to the conserved J-encoded phenylalanine. The earlier analysis of around 640 of the donors excluded sequences that lacked an unambiguous match to a single V gene segment. In an earlier analysis of almost 600 of the donors, a V segment was called functional when productive rearrangements were above 56.7%, and segregating when the standard deviation between donors exceeded 5%. A statistical classification framework was developed to diagnose cytomegalovirus status using the catalog of TCR beta chain sequences. A later analysis assigned V and J genes by comparing TCR nucleotide sequences with IMGT/GENE-DB human TR gene sequences. In a later analysis, CDR3 sequences and most-parsimonious VDJ recombination scenarios were assigned using the TCRdist pipeline. In a later analysis, each TCR beta chain was defined by its CDR3 amino acid sequence together with its V-gene family, and reads without a unique V-gene family were excluded. A later analysis removed several hundred highly shared, low-generation-probability nucleotide sequences to deal with suspected cross-contamination and a sequencing artifact. A later analysis calculated a clonal expansion index for each public chain from normalized within-repertoire ranks of inferred template counts. In a later analysis, generation probabilities were computed using a VDJ recombination model fitted to out-of-frame rearrangements, and the results were checked against IGoR. A later analysis scored TCR-TCR, TCR-HLA and TCR-CMV co-occurrence with hypergeometric tests, applying a repertoire-size bias correction to TCR pairs. In a later analysis, false discovery rates were estimated by permuting HLA or CMV assignments 20 times. In a later analysis, co-occurring TCRs were grouped using DBSCAN, with TCRdist sequence similarity added in when clustering inside HLA-allele-positive subsets. Repertoires with fewer than 30,000 or more than 120,000 public chains were left out of co-occurrence clustering, as were several repertoires with anomalous nucleotide sharing. TCRdb holds this immuneACCESS table with in-frame rearrangements only. Some clones are missing; in checked studies, unresolved V genes explain under half, and the rest has no known cause. V, J and clone size derive from that table, while D and trimming were established from the DNA sequence. The sample profile shows roughly 100,000 clones; approximately 72% of them were found once. The ten largest clones take up roughly 2.1% of the sample.

The sequence was obtained from a man between 25 and 39 years old in good health and CMV-seronegative. The material sequenced was PBMCs. This chain joins TRBV27 to TRBJ1-5; D gene: possibly TRBD1, on 5 matching bases. The nucleotides read TGTGCCAGCAGATCAGGGTTTAGCAATCAGCCCCAGCATTTT. It codes for CASRSGFSNQPQHF.